Listed here are 10 T cell receptor beta chains from one sample, sequenced in a study of T cells in localized non-small cell lung cancer. Some clones are missing from TCRdb's copy, which holds only in-frame ones; the method was immunoSEQ multiplex PCR. This table has about 1,400 clones, approximately 15% appearing once. Sequenced here: normal lung tissue next to the tumor, sampled before any cancer treatment. The receptors were sampled from a female donor older than 55 with stage II lung adenocarcinoma.

The rearrangement joins TRBV6-7 to TRBJ2-1; D call uncertain. TRBV6-7 counts as an open reading frame of uncertain function. V was trimmed by 2 bases and J by 10 bases, leaving 6 bases between them. The CDR3 runs 11 residues. The CDR3 bases are TGTGCCAGCAGTTACCTAGAGGAGCAGTTCTTC. This gives the protein CASSYLEEQFF.

The chain joins TRBV11-3 to TRBJ1-2, with D possibly matching TRBD1 (6 bases). The CDR3 runs 14 residues. The V end lost 2 bases, the J end lost 4 bases, and 11 bases lay between the germline ends. The germline gives CDR1 SGHNT, CDR2 YENEEA. The CDR3 protein is CASSLTGDTYGYTF. The CDR3 nucleotides read TGTGCCAGCAGCTTAACGGGGGACACCTATGGCTACACCTTC.

This chain connects TRBV30 to TRBJ1-4, with D hard to call. The V end lost 4 bases, the J end lost 7 bases, and 16 bases lay between the germline ends. In germline, CDR1 is GTSNPN, CDR2 SVGIG (reference sequence). There are 14 residues in the CDR3. The CDR3 reads CAWKPPGPGEKLFF. CDR3 nucleotide sequence: TGTGCCTGGAAACCCCCCGGGCCGGGTGAAAAACTGTTTTTT.

This clone has just a few counts. The chain links TRBV18 to TRBJ1-1; tentatively, D is TRBD1 (6 bases). Looked up from germline, CDR1 is KGHSH and CDR2 is LQKENI. The CDR3 contains 14 residues. The germline V and J ends were trimmed by 4 bases and 2 bases, with 11 bases remaining between them. In nucleotides, the CDR3 is TGTGCCAGCTCACAGATACAGGGCAACACTGAAGCTTTCTTT. It translates to CASSQIQGNTEAFF. The full variable domain, completed using reference TRBV18 and TRBJ1-1, is NAGVMQNPRHLVRRRGQEARLRCSPMKGHSHVYWYRQLPEEGLKFMVYLQKENIIDESGMPKERFSAEFPKEGPSILRIQQVVRGDSAAYFCASSQIQGNTEAFFGQGTRLTVV.

This chain links TRBV19 with TRBJ2-3, with 9 bases aligning to TRBD2. Germline CDR1 reads LNHDA; CDR2 reads SQIVND (reference sequence). This CDR3 spans 14 amino acids. With V trimmed by 5 bases and J by 5 bases, 5 bases remained unmatched. The CDR3 is CASSGGRAGDTQYF. The CDR3 bases are TGTGCCAGTAGTGGCGGGAGGGCCGGAGATACGCAGTATTTT.

The rearrangement uses TRBV6-8 and TRBJ2-2, with 12 bases lining up with TRBD2. In germline, CDR1 is MNHGY, CDR2 SAAAGT. The CDR3 runs to 15 residues. V lost 7 bases and J lost 3; bases outside the gene matches: 3. The CDR3 region is CASTSGRADTGELFF. The CDR3 coding sequence is TGTGCCAGCACTAGCGGGAGGGCCGACACCGGGGAGCTGTTTTTT.

This chain uses TRBV19 with TRBJ2-5; D could derive from TRBD1 or TRBD2 (5 bases each). V lost 3 bases to trimming and J lost 6 bases, with 14 bases between them. The CDR3 totals 14 residues. The V gene's germline CDR1 is LNHDA and CDR2 SQIVND (reference sequence). This chain's CDR3 is CASSIGERGKTQYF. The CDR3 nucleotides read TGTGCCAGTAGTATCGGCGAGAGGGGCAAGACCCAGTACTTC.

This clone has more than one count but fewer than ten. This chain links TRBV2 with TRBJ1-2, with TRBD1 as a possible D gene (5 bases). The germline V gene has CDR1 SNHLY and CDR2 FYNNEI. There are 12 residues in the CDR3. Trimming removed 10 bases from V and 6 bases from J, with 15 bases in between. Here the CDR3 DNA reads TGTGCCACGCCGGGGGGGGAAGATGGCTACACCTTC. Its protein is CATPGGEDGYTF. The whole variable domain, remainder taken from reference TRBV2 and TRBJ1-2, is EPEVTQTPSHQVTQMGQEVILRCVPISNHLYFYWYRQILGQKVEFLVSFYNNEISEKSEIFDDQFSVERPDGSNFTLKIRSTKLEDSAMYFCATPGGEDGYTFGSGTRLTVV.

This clone was seen a handful of times. The V call is TRBV11-3, the J call TRBJ2-3, with 8 bases aligning to TRBD2. Per germline, CDR1 SGHNT and CDR2 YENEEA. With V trimmed by 4 bases and J by 5 bases, 11 bases remained unmatched. The CDR3 runs to 16 residues. CDR3 protein: CASSSRVAGRGDTQYF. The DNA for the CDR3 is TGTGCCAGCAGCTCCCGGGTAGCGGGGAGGGGAGATACGCAGTATTTT.

The genes are TRBV30 and TRBJ1-4; no clear D gene. There are 16 residues in the CDR3. V was pared by 0 bases and J by 1 base, with 12 bases between. Germline values: CDR1 GTSNPN, CDR2 SVGIG (reference sequence). The CDR3 DNA is TGTGCCTGGAGTGTACAGTTTGGGAGAACTAATGAAAAACTGTTTTTT. Amino acids: CAWSVQFGRTNEKLFF.